This TCR beta chain stems from a study of regulatory T cells in long-lasting Graves disease. Turning to the study itself: Recently diagnosed Graves' patients had received antithyroid drugs for under 3 months. Notes on the study in general: The number of shared public clonotypes was higher in persistent patients (approximately 2,600) than new patients (about 910).

V was clipped by 1 base and J by 4 bases, with 10 bases between them. Germline values: CDR1 LGHDT, CDR2 YNNKEL (reference sequence). This CDR3 contains 14 residues. For TCR beta, libraries came from iRepertoire HTBI primers and Arm-PCR of CDR3 regions. In TCRdb, the multiplex PCR reads were re-called with MiXCR into one record per CDR3 protein. The sample includes roughly 420,000 distinct CDR3 sequences, around 15% of them seen just once. This clonotype was seen a few times. Its antigen is still unknown. The time point: newly diagnosed GD, antithyroid drugs for less than 3 months. With RNA extracted from PBMCs as input, the TCR library was made. It was American Thyroid Association guidelines that determined Graves' disease diagnosis. Another study also made use of these data, one on T cells in Graves' hyperthyroidism and ophthalmopathy. That study reports: Blood also carried most thyroid clonotypes expanded above 0.001.

This chain links TRBV3-1 with TRBJ1-2; D uncertain. This clonotype was obtained from a woman aged 50 to 60 with Graves disease. The sample in question was peripheral blood mononuclear cells (PBMCs), obtained at new diagnosis, from a patient treated with antithyroid drugs. The CDR3 nucleotides read TGTGCCAGCAGCCAAGGAGGGAATAGCTATGGCTACACCTTC. Amino acids: CASSQGGNSYGYTF.